A selection of T cell receptor beta chains follows, all from one sample in a study of blood T cell repertoires in COVID-19. The repertoire was sequenced with immunoSEQ multiplex PCR; TCRdb's copy has only in-frame clones and lacks some. This table holds 150,000 to 200,000 clones, about 85% found once. Sequencing was performed on peripheral blood. Source of these receptors: a man aged 18 to 30 with acute or convalescent COVID-19. Each CDR3 is given with its conserved first and last residue. The D gene is left open where the match is weak. Rows give clone size only sometimes, using once, few, many, or a class for an expanded clone.

TRBJ2-7 - - TRBV21-1 TGTGCCAGCAGCAAACTTGGACAGGCATCCCACGAGCAGTACTTC CASSKLGQASHEQYF
TRBJ2-7 - - TRBV3-1/TRBV3-2 TGTGCCAGCAGCCTCTCTTCAGGCTCCTACGAGCAGTACTTC CASSLSSGSYEQYF
TRBJ2-2 once TRBD2 TRBV9 TGTGCCAGCAGCGTAGAGCGGGGGGAGACCGGGGAGCTGTTTTTT CASSVERGETGELFF
TRBJ1-1 - TRBD1 TRBV5-1 TGCGCCAGCAGCTTGGGGGACAGGTTGAACACTGAAGCTTTCTTT CASSLGDRLNTEAFF
TRBJ2-1 few - TRBV7-8 TGTGCCAGCAGCCCCACCTACCACAATGAGCAGTTCTTC CASSPTYHNEQFF
TRBJ2-2 - - TRBV3-1/TRBV3-2 TGTGCCTCACGAGACACCGGGGAGCTGTTTTTT CASRDTGELFF
TRBJ2-5 - TRBD1 TRBV2 TGTGCCAGCAGGAACCTGGACAGGGTCGGCGAGACCCAGTACTTC CASRNLDRVGETQYF
TRBJ1-1 - - TRBV5-1 TGCGCCAGCAGCAACAGGGCAGGCACGAACACTGAAGCTTTCTTT CASSNRAGTNTEAFF
TRBJ2-1 - TRBD2 TRBV5-5 TGTGCCAGCAATAACCTAGCGGGTTACAATGAGCAGTTCTTC CASNNLAGYNEQFF
TRBJ2-3 - TRBD1 TRBV5-1 TGCGCCAGCAGCTTGGAGGGACAGGGATCTTTTACAGATACGCAGTATTTT CASSLEGQGSFTDTQYF
TRBJ2-1 - TRBD2 TRBV5-5 TGTGCCAGCAGCCCTGTAGCGGGGGCTCCCTATGAGCAGTTCTTC CASSPVAGAPYEQFF
TRBJ2-7 - - TRBV11-2 TGTGCCAGCAGCCCCCTTGGGGAGGTTTACGAGCAGTACTTC CASSPLGEVYEQYF